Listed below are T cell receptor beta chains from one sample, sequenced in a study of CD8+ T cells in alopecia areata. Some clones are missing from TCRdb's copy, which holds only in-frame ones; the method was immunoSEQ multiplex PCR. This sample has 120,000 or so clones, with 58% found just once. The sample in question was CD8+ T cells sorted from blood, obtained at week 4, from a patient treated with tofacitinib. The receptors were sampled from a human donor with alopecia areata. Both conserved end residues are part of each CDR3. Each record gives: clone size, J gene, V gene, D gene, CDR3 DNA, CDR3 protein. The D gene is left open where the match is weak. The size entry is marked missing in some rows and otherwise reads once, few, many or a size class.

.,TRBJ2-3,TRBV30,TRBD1,TGTGCCTGGAGTTCCTTAGGGGACAGGGGAAACACAGATACGCAGTATTTT,CAWSSLGDRGNTDTQYF
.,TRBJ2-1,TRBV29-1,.,TGCAGCGTTGAAAGGGCAGGGGTAGAGGATGAGCAGTTCTTC,CSVERAGVEDEQFF
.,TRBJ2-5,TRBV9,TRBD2,TGTGCCAGCGTCCGCGGGGGGGCAGAGACCCAGTACTTC,CASVRGGAETQYF
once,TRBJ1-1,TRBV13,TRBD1,TGTGCCAGCAGCACCACAGGGGAGAACACTGAAGCTTTCTTT,CASSTTGENTEAFF
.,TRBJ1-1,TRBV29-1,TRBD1,TGCAGCGTTCTGATCTGGGACAGGCTGAACACTGAAGCTTTCTTT,CSVLIWDRLNTEAFF
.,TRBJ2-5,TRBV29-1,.,TGCAGCGTTTATTTGTACCAAGAGACCCAGTACTTC,CSVYLYQETQYF
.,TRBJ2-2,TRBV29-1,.,TGCAGCGTTGGAGGTGCGAACACCGGGGAGCTGTTTTTT,CSVGGANTGELFF
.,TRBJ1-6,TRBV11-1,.,TGTGCCAGCAGCTCAGGGAGATCACCCCTCCACTTT,CASSSGRSPLHF
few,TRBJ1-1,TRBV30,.,TGTGCCTGGAGGTCGTCGGACAAGAACACTGAAGCTTTCTTT,CAWRSSDKNTEAFF
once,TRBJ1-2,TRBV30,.,TGTGCCTGGAGTACGGTGGATGGCCGGGGCAGTCGAAATACGTACACCTTC,CAWSTVDGRGSRNTYTF
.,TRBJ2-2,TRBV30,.,TGTGCCTGGGAGACAGTAAACGGGGAGCTGTTTTTT,CAWETVNGELFF
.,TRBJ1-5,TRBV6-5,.,TGTGCCAGCAGTGTAGACTTTGGGCAGCCCCAGCATTTT,CASSVDFGQPQHF
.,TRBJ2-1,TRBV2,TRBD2,TGTGCCAGTCACCTAGCGGGGGGATACAATGAGCAGTTCTTC,CASHLAGGYNEQFF
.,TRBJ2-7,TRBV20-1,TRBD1,TGCAGTGCTTCGACAGGGCCCGAGCAGTACTTC,CSASTGPEQYF
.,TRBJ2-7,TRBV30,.,TGTGCCTGGATAGGTGGCAGCTCCTACGAGCAGTACTTC,CAWIGGSSYEQYF
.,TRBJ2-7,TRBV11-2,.,TGTGCCAGCAGCCAAAAGGTGACCTACGAGCAGTACTTC,CASSQKVTYEQYF
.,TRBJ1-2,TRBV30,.,TGTGCCTGGAGTACCCCTCTCGGATATGGCTACACCTTC,CAWSTPLGYGYTF
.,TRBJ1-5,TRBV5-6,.,TGTGCCAGCAGGCTTCAGCCCCAGCATTTT,CASRLQPQHF
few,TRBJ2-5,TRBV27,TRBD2,TGTGCCAGCAGTCGGACCGGCGGGGGGAGCGAGACCCAGTACTTC,CASSRTGGGSETQYF
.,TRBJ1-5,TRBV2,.,TGTGCCAGCAGTGAAGTGTGGCAGGGAACTACTCTCAATCAGCCCCAGCATTTT,CASSEVWQGTTLNQPQHF
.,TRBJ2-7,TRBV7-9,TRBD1,TGTGCCAGCAGCCCAGGGGGCGGCTACGAGCAGTACTTC,CASSPGGGYEQYF
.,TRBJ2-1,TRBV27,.,TGTGCCAGCACACAGGGGACTCACAATGAGCAGTTCTTC,CASTQGTHNEQFF
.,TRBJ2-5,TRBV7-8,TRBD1,TGTGCCAGCAGCTACAGGGGCGCTAGGGAGACCCAGTACTTC,CASSYRGARETQYF
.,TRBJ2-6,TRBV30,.,TGTGCCTGGACCCCTGGGGCCAACGTCCTGACTTTC,CAWTPGANVLTF
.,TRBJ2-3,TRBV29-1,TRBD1,TGCAGCGTTATCCCCCGGGACAGTGGAGATACGCAGTATTTT,CSVIPRDSGDTQYF
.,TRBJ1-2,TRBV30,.,TGTGCCTGGAGTGTGAGAGAAAACTATGGCTACACCTTC,CAWSVRENYGYTF
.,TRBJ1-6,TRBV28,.,TGTGCCAGCAGTTTACTGGGAAATTCGAAAAATTCGCCCCTCCACTTT,CASSLLGNSKNSPLHF
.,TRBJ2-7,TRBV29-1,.,TGCAGCGTTGTACCGGGACAAGCCTACGAGCAGTACTTC,CSVVPGQAYEQYF
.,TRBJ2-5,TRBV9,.,TGTGCCAGCAGCACCACCGAGGGACTGCCCCAAGAGACCCAGTACTTC,CASSTTEGLPQETQYF
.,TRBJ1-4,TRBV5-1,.,TGCGCCAGCCAAACATCAAATGAAAAACTGTTTTTT,CASQTSNEKLFF
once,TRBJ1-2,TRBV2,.,TGTGCCAGCAGTAGGACAGAAAATTCTAACTATGGCTACACCTTC,CASSRTENSNYGYTF
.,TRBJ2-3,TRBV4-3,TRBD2,TGCGCCAGCAGCCAAGATCGTGAGACTAGCGGGAATACGCAGTATTTT,CASSQDRETSGNTQYF
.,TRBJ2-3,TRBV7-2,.,TGTGCCAGCAGCTTAACACTAGACTGGGGGGCCCATAGCACAGATACGCAGTATTTT,CASSLTLDWGAHSTDTQYF
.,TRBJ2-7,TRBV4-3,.,TGCGCCAGCAGCCAAGGAGTTTCCTACGAGCAGTACTTC,CASSQGVSYEQYF
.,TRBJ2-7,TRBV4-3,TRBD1,TGCGCCAGCAGCCAAGACACAGGGGGCCCCTACGAGCAGTACTTC,CASSQDTGGPYEQYF
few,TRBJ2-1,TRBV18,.,TGTGCCAGCTCACCAAGGGGGGATGAGCAGTTCTTC,CASSPRGDEQFF